This T cell receptor (beta chain) is from a study of sequential checkpoint blockade in melanoma. Across the study: Arm A got nivolumab then ipilimumab; arm B the reverse, 1:1. After both sequences, patients received maintenance nivolumab.

This clone was observed a handful of times. The V end lost 0 bases, the J end lost 3 bases, and 11 bases lay between the germline ends. This CDR3 has 16 residues. The germline CDR1 and CDR2 sequences are MNHEY and SVGAGI. Generated by immunoSEQ multiplex PCR, the TCRdb table keeps only in-frame clones and is missing some. The data contain over 30,000 clones, 80% to 90% of them singletons. Described treatment: randomized to nivolumab then ipilimumab (arm A) or the reverse (arm B). DNA-damaging chemotherapy had not been given to any patient beforehand. From thawed PBMCs, live CD3+CD8+ cells negative for CD19 and CD56 were sorted.

Specimen: CD8+ T cells sorted from blood (inferred from file names), collected from a patient given nivolumab and ipilimumab in sequence. This receptor was taken from a human donor with melanoma. The V and J genes are TRBV6-5 and TRBJ1-4; D is uncertain. DNA for the CDR3: TGTGCCAGCAGTTACTCGAGTAACAGTCCTAATGAAAAACTGTTTTTT. This encodes CASSYSSNSPNEKLFF.